These 32 T cell receptor beta chains were sequenced from one sample in a study of blood T cell repertoires in COVID-19. This table comes from immunoSEQ multiplex PCR, and its TCRdb copy is limited to in-frame clones, with some not included. The sample records roughly 80,000 clones, 88% being singletons. Sequencing input: peripheral blood. The receptors derive from a man aged 45-65 years with active COVID-19.

The V call is TRBV11-2, the J call TRBJ2-7, with a tentative D call TRBD1 (6 bases). In germline, CDR1 is SGHAT, CDR2 FQNNGV. CDR3 length: 14 amino acids. Trimming shortened V by 3 bases and J by 6 bases, and 15 bases separated the two germline ends. CDR3 sequence (DNA): TGTGCCAGCAGCTTCGTCGAACAGGGATTCGAGCAGTACTTC. It translates to CASSFVEQGFEQYF.

About this clone: Different DNA sequences within this sample yield the same CDR3. V is TRBV5-1 and J is TRBJ2-3, with D possibly TRBD1 on 6 matching bases. Trimming left V 2 bases short and J 0 bases short, with 7 bases between. In germline, CDR1 is SGHRS, CDR2 YFSETQ. The CDR3 has 14 amino acids. The CDR3 sequence: CASSLGQSTDTQYF. The CDR3 bases are TGCGCCAGCAGCTTAGGACAGAGCACAGATACGCAGTATTTT.

This rearrangement joins TRBV12-3 or TRBV12-4 to TRBJ2-5; D might be TRBD2 (5 bases). Trimming removed 8 bases from V and 4 bases from J, with 5 bases in between. This CDR3 region has 10 residues. Written as DNA, the CDR3 is TGTGCCAGCCGGGGAGAGACCCAGTACTTC. Residues: CASRGETQYF.

The V call is TRBV14, the J call TRBJ2-4, with TRBD2 matching over 9 bases. The CDR3 totals 12 residues. Germline V gene lookup returns CDR1 SGHDN and CDR2 FVKESK. The J segment lost 15 bases and the V segment lost 3 bases, leaving 6 bases of the junction unmatched. In DNA form, the CDR3 reads TGTGCCAGCAGCCAGCCGGGACTAGCCTGGTACTTC. Translated, it gives CASSQPGLAWYF.

In this sample, this clone turned up a few times. The chain is built from TRBV28 and TRBJ1-5; TRBD1 might be the D (5 bases). The germline V gene has CDR1 MDHEN and CDR2 SYDVKM. Trimming removed 4 bases from V and 7 bases from J, with 14 bases in between. The length of the CDR3 is 14 residues. CDR3 bases: TGTGCCAGCAGTTCCGCTTGGGGGGAGCAGCCCCAGCATTTT. Amino acids: CASSSAWGEQPQHF.

The chain recombines TRBV4-2 with TRBJ1-4; 7 positions agree with TRBD1. The length of the CDR3 is 16 residues. The germline gives CDR1 LGHNA, CDR2 YNFKEQ. V trimming: 1 base; J trimming: 5 bases; junction bases outside the gene matches: 7. The CDR3 DNA reads TGTGCCAGCAGCCAAGTTTTCTCCAGGGGGAATGAAAAACTGTTTTTT. It is translated as CASSQVFSRGNEKLFF.

This clone was recorded only once. The chain has TRBV30 and TRBJ2-3, with D tentatively TRBD2 (5 bases). This CDR3 comprises 15 residues. V lost 1 base and J lost 3, with 14 bases in between. Germline values: CDR1 GTSNPN, CDR2 SVGIG (reference sequence). The CDR3 loop reads CAWSERAGSTDTQYF. The CDR3, as DNA: TGTGCCTGGAGTGAAAGGGCTGGGAGTACAGATACGCAGTATTTT. Full variable domain (missing parts from reference TRBV30 and TRBJ2-3): SQTIHQWPATLVQPVGSPLSLECTVEGTSNPNLYWYRQAAGRGLQLLFYSVGIGQISSEVPQNLSASRPQDRQFILSSKKLLLSDSGFYLCAWSERAGSTDTQYFGPGTRLTVL.

V gene TRBV7-2 combines with J gene TRBJ2-7; tentatively, D is TRBD1 (5 bases). V lost 7 bases and J 5 bases, leaving 12 bases between the germline ends. The CDR3 contains 12 residues. In germline, CDR1 is SGHTA, CDR2 FQGNSA. The CDR3 loop reads CASTFEGDEQYF. The CDR3 coding sequence is TGTGCCAGCACCTTCGAAGGGGACGAGCAGTACTTC.

This chain's CDR3 is CASSPGTGKESYTF. The DNA of the CDR3 is TGTGCCAGCAGTCCCGGGACAGGGAAGGAGAGCTACACCTTC. J is TRBJ1-2 and V is TRBV28; 9 nucleotides agree with TRBD1. J gave up 9 bases and V 5 bases, and 10 bases lay outside the gene matches. Germline V CDR1 and CDR2: MDHEN, SYDVKM. The CDR3 spans 14 residues.

V gene TRBV4-1 combines with J gene TRBJ1-5; D is possibly TRBD1 (5 bases). The V and J ends lost 0 bases and 2 bases respectively, with 11 bases between them. The CDR3 covers 16 residues. Germline loops: CDR1 MGHRA, CDR2 YSYEKL. CDR3 DNA sequence: TGCGCCAGCAGCCAAGATGGGGGGTTCGGCAATCAGCCCCAGCATTTT. Encoded protein: CASSQDGGFGNQPQHF.

V usage is TRBV7-9 and J usage is TRBJ1-3; 8 bases match TRBD1. The length of the CDR3 is 17 residues. V shed 5 bases and J 1 base; nucleotides not matched to a gene: 10. The V gene's germline CDR1 is SEHNR and CDR2 FQNEAQ (reference sequence). This CDR3 is CASSTALDRASGNTIYF. DNA of the CDR3: TGTGCCAGCAGCACCGCCTTGGACAGGGCGTCTGGAAACACCATATATTTT. The full variable domain, rest sourced from reference TRBV7-9 and TRBJ1-3, is DTGVSQNPRHKITKRGQNVTFRCDPISEHNRLYWYRQTLGQGPEFLTYFQNEAQLEKSRLLSDRFSAERPKGSFSTLEIQRTEQGDSAMYLCASSTALDRASGNTIYFGEGSWLTVV.

The V call is TRBV9, the J call TRBJ2-1; weak D call: TRBD2 (5 bases). Germline V gene sequence: CDR1 SGDLS, CDR2 YYNGEE. This CDR3 is built from 12 residues. Trimming shortened V by 4 bases and J by 10 bases, and 12 bases separated the two germline ends. The CDR3 nucleotides read TGTGCCAGCAGCCTCCCGGGGAACGAGCAGTTCTTC. This translates into CASSLPGNEQFF.

The CDR3 reads CASSLRGLGTDTQYF. For the CDR3, the DNA is TGTGCCAGCAGTTTGAGGGGGCTTGGCACAGATACGCAGTATTTT. V and J are TRBV27 and TRBJ2-3; 7 nucleotides match TRBD1. Trimming at V came to 3 bases and at J to 1 base, leaving 4 bases not matched to a gene. The CDR3 totals 15 residues. Germline lookup yields CDR1 MNHEY and CDR2 SMNVEV (reference sequence).

V is TRBV7-9 and J is TRBJ1-3; D perhaps matches TRBD1 (5 bases). The CDR3 sequence is 14 residues long. Germline V gene data show CDR1 as SEHNR and CDR2 as FQNEAQ (reference sequence). Deletions cut 4 bases from V and 3 bases from J, with 10 bases between. CDR3 region: CASSSTANGNTIYF. In DNA, the CDR3 is TGTGCCAGCAGCTCGACAGCTAATGGAAACACCATATATTTT.

The chain uses TRBV4-3 and TRBJ1-4; a possible D gene is TRBD1 (6 bases). V shed 4 bases and J shed 8 bases, with 17 bases lying between them. The CDR3 runs 15 residues. Germline V gives CDR1 LGHNA, CDR2 YSLEER. CDR3 in DNA: TGCGCCAGCAGCCCAGACAGGTTAATAGGAGAAAAACTGTTTTTT. Its protein product is CASSPDRLIGEKLFF.

The chain is built from TRBV15 and TRBJ2-1; unclear D gene. This CDR3 contains 16 residues. Germline V gene sequence: CDR1 LNHNV, CDR2 YYDKDF (reference sequence). The ends were cut back, 2 bases at V and 7 bases at J, with 18 bases in the middle. The CDR3 DNA follows: TGTGCCACCAGCAGAACCCCCCCGCGCCCCTCTAATGAGCAGTTCTTC. Translation gives CATSRTPPRPSNEQFF.

V and J are TRBV18 and TRBJ2-7; D is ambiguous. Looked up from germline, CDR1 is KGHSH and CDR2 is LQKENI. V was pared by 0 bases and J by 9 bases, with 12 bases between. This CDR3 comprises 13 residues. The CDR3 spells CASSPPGYFGQYF. In DNA, the CDR3 is TGTGCCAGCTCACCACCGGGCTACTTCGGGCAGTACTTC. Filled out from reference TRBV18 and TRBJ2-7, the complete variable domain reads NAGVMQNPRHLVRRRGQEARLRCSPMKGHSHVYWYRQLPEEGLKFMVYLQKENIIDESGMPKERFSAEFPKEGPSILRIQQVVRGDSAAYFCASSPPGYFGQYFGPGTRLTVT.

V and J are TRBV6-1 and TRBJ1-2; maybe TRBD1 (5 bases). Trimming left V 2 bases short and J 4 bases short, with 8 bases between. This CDR3 has 13 residues. From germline, CDR1 is MNHNS and CDR2 SASEGT. CDR3 in amino acids: CASSEQGRYGYTF. The CDR3 DNA reads as TGTGCCAGCAGTGAACAGGGCCGCTATGGCTACACCTTC.

The rearrangement uses TRBV9 and TRBJ2-5; the D is unclear. Germline assignment: CDR1 SGDLS and CDR2 YYNGEE. CDR3 size: 13 residues. Trimming cost V 2 bases and J 2 bases, with 7 bases left between them. The CDR3 DNA is TGTGCCAGCAGCGTCGCAGAACAAGAGACCCAGTACTTC. Its protein product is CASSVAEQETQYF.

V is TRBV27 and J is TRBJ2-1; D gene ambiguous. Per germline, CDR1 MNHEY and CDR2 SMNVEV (reference sequence). The CDR3 consists of 15 residues. V was clipped by 2 bases and J by 4 bases, with 12 bases between them. CDR3 sequence (DNA): TGTGCCAGCAGTTTAATTTTCGGTGCTTACAATGAGCAGTTCTTC. Translated: CASSLIFGAYNEQFF.

The chain is built from TRBV27 and TRBJ2-4; TRBD2 matches 8 bases. This CDR3 comprises 18 residues. From germline, CDR1 is MNHEY and CDR2 SMNVEV (reference sequence). J gave up 0 bases and V 2 bases, and 9 bases lay outside the gene matches. The CDR3 DNA follows: TGTGCCAGCAGTTTAAAGGTAGCGGGGACTCTAGCCAAAAACATTCAGTACTTC. It encodes CASSLKVAGTLAKNIQYF.

J is TRBJ2-5 and V is TRBV19, with 7 bases fitting TRBD1. The germline CDR1 and CDR2 sequences are LNHDA and SQIVND (reference sequence). Trimming removed 6 bases from V and 4 bases from J; junction bases left unmatched: 17. CDR3 length: 17 residues. CDR3 protein: CASRAPATGPRRETQYF. CDR3 DNA: TGTGCCAGTAGAGCCCCGGCGACAGGGCCCCGGCGAGAGACCCAGTACTTC.

The gene calls are TRBV6-1 and TRBJ1-2, with 7 bases that match TRBD1. V shed 2 bases, J shed 8 bases, and the junction held 14 bases outside the gene matches. The CDR3 extends over 16 amino acids. In germline, CDR1 is MNHNS, CDR2 SASEGT. DNA of the CDR3: TGTGCCAGCAGTGAATCACGACAGGGTCGGTTATACGGCTACACCTTC. Residues: CASSESRQGRLYGYTF.

The rearrangement links TRBV6-2 or TRBV6-3 to TRBJ1-1; 12 nucleotides line up with TRBD1. There are 19 residues in the CDR3. Looked up from germline, CDR1 is MNHEY and CDR2 is SVGEGT. Losses at the gene ends were 1 base for V and 5 bases for J; bases not matched to a gene: 14. CDR3 sequence: CASSYLTSGTGGLGTEAFF. The CDR3 nucleotides read TGTGCCAGCAGTTACTTGACGTCCGGGACAGGGGGCTTGGGTACTGAAGCTTTCTTT.

CDR3 sequence (DNA): TGTGCCAGCAGCTTAGACGGGAATGAAAAACTGTTTTTT. Translation: CASSLDGNEKLFF. The chain carries TRBV7-9 and TRBJ1-4; D call uncertain. The CDR3 length is 13 residues. Germline CDR1 SEHNR, CDR2 FQNEAQ (reference sequence). V lost 1 base and J lost 5, with 5 bases in between.

This chain connects TRBV18 to TRBJ1-3; D gene uncertain. The CDR3 runs 15 residues. The germline V gene has CDR1 KGHSH and CDR2 LQKENI. V gave up 3 bases and J gave up 4 bases, with 13 bases separating them. The CDR3 DNA sequence: TGTGCCAGCTCACCGCCTGACACGGCCGGAAACACCATATATTTT. This sequence encodes CASSPPDTAGNTIYF.

This chain connects TRBV19 to TRBJ1-4; no definite D call. Trimming pared 0 bases from V and 8 bases from J, leaving 7 bases between. Per the germline V gene, CDR1 is LNHDA and CDR2 is SQIVND (reference sequence). The CDR3 covers 13 residues. The CDR3 bases are TGTGCCAGTAGTATAGATGAAGAGGAAAAACTGTTTTTT. Amino acids: CASSIDEEEKLFF.

The chain joins TRBV7-8 to TRBJ2-7; D is possibly TRBD1 (6 bases). Germline V gives CDR1 SGHVS, CDR2 FQNEAQ. Trimming cost V 8 bases and J 0 bases, with 14 bases left between them. The CDR3 is made up of 14 amino acids. DNA for the CDR3: TGTGCCAGCGCAGACAGGTTCAGCTCCTACGAGCAGTACTTC. Encoded protein: CASADRFSSYEQYF.

The chain recombines TRBV5-1 with TRBJ2-1; no reliable D call. Germline lookup yields CDR1 SGHRS and CDR2 YFSETQ. The CDR3 sequence is 16 residues long. V lost 0 bases to trimming and J lost 2 bases, with 12 bases between them. The CDR3 DNA is TGCGCCAGCAGCTTGGCCCCGGGTGCCACCTACAATGAGCAGTTCTTC. It is translated as CASSLAPGATYNEQFF.

This rearrangement joins TRBV27 to TRBJ1-1; tentative D call: TRBD1 (6 bases). V was clipped by 5 bases and J by 2 bases, with 12 bases between them. The CDR3 spans 14 residues. From germline, CDR1 is MNHEY and CDR2 SMNVEV (reference sequence). CDR3 DNA: TGTGCCAGCAGTCAGAAAGGGACAAACACTGAAGCTTTCTTT. It encodes CASSQKGTNTEAFF.

V gene TRBV9 combines with J gene TRBJ2-3, with D unclear. Trimming removed 0 bases from V and 10 bases from J, with 9 bases in between. From germline, CDR1 is SGDLS and CDR2 YYNGEE. The CDR3 sequence is 12 residues long. CDR3 DNA sequence: TGTGCCAGCAGCGTAGATCCTAGTGCGCAGTATTTT. Protein sequence: CASSVDPSAQYF.

This chain uses TRBV13 with TRBJ2-1, with 12 bases lining up with TRBD2. Losses at the gene ends were 5 bases for V and 0 bases for J; bases not matched to a gene: 5. This CDR3 region has 17 residues. Germline assignment: CDR1 PRHDT and CDR2 FYEKMQ (reference sequence). The CDR3 is CASSIGLAGNSYNEQFF. DNA for the CDR3: TGTGCCAGCAGCATCGGACTAGCGGGGAACTCCTACAATGAGCAGTTCTTC.